Following are 2 T cell receptor beta chains from one sample sequenced in a study of beta chain features in type 1 diabetes. Their recognized antigens are unknown. cDNA synthesis used the whole RNA isolate, giving expressed TCRB sequences. Measured with immunoSEQ multiplex PCR; TCRdb has only the in-frame clones, and not every one. The repertoire includes under 850,000 clones, roughly 13% of them detected once, and approximately 0.022% sits in the top ten. Findings of the study overall: When Type 1 diabetes patients were examined, their TCRB CDR3s proved moderately but significantly shorter in all four CD4+ subsets.

Sequenced sample: naive CD4+ T cells from blood. The receptors were sampled from a man younger than 30 with type 1 diabetes.

This chain links TRBV6-6 with TRBJ2-1; D gene ambiguous. V lost 0 bases to trimming and J lost 6 bases, with 12 bases between them. The CDR3 has 15 residues. CDR1 and CDR2 (germline): MNHNY, SVGAGI (reference sequence). CDR3 in DNA: TGTGCCAGCAGTTACTCATTGGGGATGAGCAATGAGCAGTTCTTC. This codes for CASSYSLGMSNEQFF.

This clone has a handful of counts. The chain is built from TRBV7-7 and TRBJ2-5; 8 bases align to TRBD1. J gave up 2 bases and V 0 bases, and 5 bases lay outside the gene matches. CDR3 size: 16 residues. Germline CDR1 reads SSHAT; CDR2 reads FNYEAQ (reference sequence). CDR3 sequence (DNA): TGTGCCAGCAGCTTAGCGGGGGGACAGGCACAAGAGACCCAGTACTTC. Translating gives CASSLAGGQAQETQYF.